This T cell receptor beta chain was sequenced during a study of blood T cell repertoires in COVID-19 (dated by TCRdb to the early 2020s). About the full investigation: Collaborator samples came from the United States, Italy and Spain and covered acute and convalescent phases of COVID-19. Samples came from the ongoing ImmuneRACE study (first 160 participants) plus 1,254 subjects from 6 global collaborators. Nearly every sample came with metadata listing a de-identified subject ID, COVID-19 status, age in years and sex. Where available, HLA class I and class II types were taken from metadata supplied by the sample provider and were not determined by assay-based typing. The repertoires were made available in a free public database intended to serve as a resource for research on the immune response to SARS-CoV-2. Subjects who had been exposed to COVID-19, were actively infected with it, or had recovered from it provided the deeply sampled blood TCRbeta repertoires that made up the dataset. The material from the prospective study consisted of cDNA or gDNA derived from T cells, B-cell-depleted T cells, or PBMCs.

One collaborating source in Seattle enrolled patients during active infection and followed them longitudinally through the course of disease. Collaborating institutions collected whole blood in K2EDTA tubes following their own protocols. For TCRbeta analysis, collaborator samples were shipped as frozen whole blood, as isolated PBMCs, or as DNA extracted from either sample type. The V end gives up 3 bases and the J end 6 bases, leaving 7 bases in the junction not matched to a gene. The CDR3 runs 16 amino acids, cysteine and phenylalanine included. The read is trimmed to its CDR3 DNA, 48 bases read in frame from base 1. From a lookup of the germline V gene, CDR1 and CDR2 are ENHRY and SYGVKD. TCRbeta CDR3 regions were amplified from genomic DNA using the immunoSEQ Assay, a bias-controlled multiplex PCR. As for the original processing: Within the assay, amplification of reference gene primers was used to estimate how many nucleated cells each sample contained. Sequence reads were collapsed and filtered to measure the absolute abundance of every unique TCRbeta CDR3 rearrangement. For each sample, productive Simpson clonality was calculated as the square root of Simpson's diversity index over productive rearrangements. The source is immuneACCESS, and TCRdb retained only in-frame sequences with V and J called. Part of the clones is not carried over; for the studies checked, unresolved V genes explain less than half of this, and the remainder is unexplained. Clone size and V and J calls were adopted from that table, with D and trimming inferred from the DNA. This sample lists roughly 280,000 clones; around 87% were detected once. The ten largest clones take up over 5% of the sample.

Overall study outcomes, separate from this receptor: The amount of clinical and demographic metadata varied by source and participant and was provided uncurated.

A word on this clone: Its antigen is unknown. Base quality data are lacking; no much larger clone is found one base away.

The specimen was peripheral blood. The V gene is TRBV10-3 and the J gene is TRBJ1-5, and TRBD1 aligns with 11 junction nucleotides. The TCR originated in an older woman with COVID-19, enrolled during active disease. The CDR3 here reads CAISDPGQGAGQPQHF. Read as DNA, the sequence is TGTGCCATCAGTGACCCCGGACAGGGGGCCGGTCAGCCCCAGCATTTT.